This T cell receptor beta chain was sequenced during a study of yellow fever vaccine responses in identical twins (dated by TCRdb to 2016 to 2018). For the study in its entirety: The study precisely tracked vaccine-responding T cell clones in identical twins. The research as a whole found: The T cell response to vaccination in identical twins was reported by the authors to appear partly convergent and partly personalized.

The V end gives up 4 bases and the J end 4 bases, leaving 13 bases in the junction not matched to a gene. Inclusive of the bounding cysteine and phenylalanine, the CDR3 is 18 residues long. Only the CDR3 part of the read is kept: 54 bases, read in frame from the first base. CDR1 LGHNA and CDR2 YNFKEQ are derived from the germline V gene. Worth noting for this clonotype: The target of this receptor is not known. No much larger clone is present one base from it, and per-base qualities are unavailable.

To prepare the library, RT-PCR was applied. Sequencing instrument: Illumina HiSeq 2500. TCRdb took the public reads, trimmed them with fastp at Q25, ran MiXCR for clone calling and kept in-frame beta chains. Each CDR3 protein gets just one entry, which takes the most common genes and DNA from the rows behind it. A total of 30,000 to 40,000 distinct CDR3 sequences appear in this sample, less than 70% of them only once. The ten largest clones add up to about 4.5% of the sample. Sequences were derived from T cells from blood (PBMCs), unsorted or a sorted subset (not recorded which), sampled before or after yellow fever vaccination (not recorded which). The rearranged segments are TRBV4-2 and TRBJ2-2, with 9 central nucleotides matching TRBD1. The TCR sequence derives from a woman aged 18-29 years who received the yellow fever vaccine. Donor details come from another sample of the same person, matched by shared clones. The bases read TGTGCCAGCAGCCCCCAACCAGCGGGACAGGGTATCACCGGGGAGCTGTTTTTT. Translated, it reads CASSPQPAGQGITGELFF.